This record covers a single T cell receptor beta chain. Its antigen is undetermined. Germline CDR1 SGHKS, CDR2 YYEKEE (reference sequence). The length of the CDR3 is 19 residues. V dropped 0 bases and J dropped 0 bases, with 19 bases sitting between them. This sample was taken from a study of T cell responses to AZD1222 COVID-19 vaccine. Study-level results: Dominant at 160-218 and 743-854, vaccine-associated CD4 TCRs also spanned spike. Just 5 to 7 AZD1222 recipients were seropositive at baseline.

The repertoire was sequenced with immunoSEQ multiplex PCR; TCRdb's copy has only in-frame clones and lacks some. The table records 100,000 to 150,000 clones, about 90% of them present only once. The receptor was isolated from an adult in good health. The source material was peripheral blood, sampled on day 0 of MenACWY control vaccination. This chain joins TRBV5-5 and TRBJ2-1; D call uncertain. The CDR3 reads CASSLEASSPLSSYNEQFF. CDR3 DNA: TGTGCCAGCAGCTTGGAAGCGTCGTCGCCCCTGAGCTCCTACAATGAGCAGTTCTTC.